This TCR beta chain was sequenced for a study of T cell repertoires in cytomegalovirus infection. Across the study: It was recently identified HLA-C-restricted and well-studied HLA-B-restricted CMV epitopes that the study used. Study-level results: The response measured ex vivo was dominated by TCR beta clonotypes (HLA-C-restricted and CMV-specific).

MiXCR was run by TCRdb on the reads, yielding one entry per CDR3 protein. The table records approximately 300,000 distinct CDR3 sequences, 25% to 30% of them present only once. This clonotype was seen a few times. Its antigen remains unknown. J was trimmed by 0 bases and V by 4 bases; bases with no gene match: 5. This CDR3 has 16 amino acids. CDR1 MNHNS and CDR2 SASEGT come from the germline V gene. The sequencing here drew on cultured PBMCs, taken from culture after CMV antigen stimulation. V and J are TRBV6-1 and TRBJ2-1, with 8 bases lining up with TRBD1. The TCR sequence derives from a human donor in good health (CMV status not recorded). Some clones in this sample may be carry-over from other donors' samples. CDR3 region: CASSGLGQGSYNEQFF. CDR3 DNA: TGTGCCAGCAGTGGATTAGGACAGGGCTCCTACAATGAGCAGTTCTTC.